The 32 T cell receptor beta chains reported below all come from one sample, sequenced in a study of T cell responses to AZD1222 COVID-19 vaccine. Libraries were prepared by immunoSEQ multiplex PCR; TCRdb keeps only in-frame clonotypes and omits some of them. This table has 150,000 or so clones, roughly nine tenths appearing once. This specimen consisted of peripheral blood, obtained on day 0 of AZD1222 vaccination. All receptors come from an adult in good health.

V usage is TRBV3-1 (or the pseudogene TRBV3-2) and J usage is TRBJ1-6, with a possible D match to TRBD1 (5 bases). V lost 4 bases, J lost 10 bases, and 17 bases lay in between. Germline loops: CDR1 LGHDT, CDR2 YNNKEL (reference sequence). The CDR3 covers 15 residues. The chain's CDR3 is CASSRTTGGGSPLHF. CDR3 sequence (DNA): TGTGCCAGCAGCCGGACCACGGGGGGAGGATCACCCCTCCACTTT.

The V gene is TRBV5-4, the J gene TRBJ2-7; D uncertain. V was trimmed by 3 bases and J by 4 bases, leaving 11 bases between them. Germline CDR1 and CDR2: SGHNT and YYREEE (reference sequence). The CDR3 runs to 13 residues. CDR3 coding DNA: TGTGCCAGCAGCTCTGGATCGCCGTACGAGCAGTACTTC. Translating it yields CASSSGSPYEQYF.

The chain uses TRBV11-2 and TRBJ1-6; no clear D. The CDR3 consists of 16 residues. V shed 6 bases and J shed 3 bases, with 15 bases lying between them. Germline V lookup: CDR1 SGHAT, CDR2 FQNNGV. DNA of the CDR3: TGTGCCAGCAGGCTAGGAGGTGGGCTCTATAATTCACCCCTCCACTTT. Its translation: CASRLGGGLYNSPLHF.

The rearrangement links TRBV7-9 to TRBJ1-4, with a weak D call TRBD1 (5 bases). The CDR3 extends over 15 amino acids. Per the germline V gene, CDR1 is SEHNR and CDR2 is FQNEAQ (reference sequence). Trimming removed 5 bases at V and 5 bases at J, with 15 bases between. CDR3 sequence reads: CASSAAGTSNEKLFF. DNA for the CDR3: TGTGCCAGCAGCGCCGCCGGGACTTCGAATGAAAAACTGTTTTTT.

The chain has TRBV25-1 and TRBJ2-7; TRBD2 matches 7 bases. V gave up 4 bases and J gave up 3 bases; unmatched junction bases: 3. The CDR3 is 13 residues long. Germline V lookup: CDR1 MGHDK, CDR2 SYGVNS. As DNA, the CDR3 is TGTGCCAGCAGTGCTAGCGGAAACTACGAGCAGTACTTC. This codes for CASSASGNYEQYF.

This rearrangement joins TRBV30 to TRBJ1-1, with no clear D. Germline values: CDR1 GTSNPN, CDR2 SVGIG (reference sequence). The germline V and J ends were trimmed by 4 bases and 5 bases, with 17 bases remaining between them. This CDR3 comprises 14 residues. CDR3 loop: CAWTVRLFGTEAFF. The CDR3 region has the DNA TGTGCCTGGACAGTACGACTATTTGGGACTGAAGCTTTCTTT.

The sample holds a few counts of this clone. The rearrangement uses TRBV10-3 and TRBJ1-6; tentative D call: TRBD1 (5 bases). Deletions cut 6 bases from V and 0 bases from J, with 15 bases between. CDR1 and CDR2 (germline): ENHRY, SYGVKD. There are 17 residues in the CDR3. CDR3 sequence (DNA): TGTGCCATCAGCAAGGGAGGGGTCATCTCCTATAATTCACCCCTCCACTTT. Translated, it gives CAISKGGVISYNSPLHF.

The V call is TRBV3-1 (or the pseudogene TRBV3-2), the J call TRBJ2-3; D gene ambiguous. CDR1 is LGHDT, CDR2 YNNKEL, per germline (reference sequence). V gave up 0 bases and J gave up 7 bases, with 8 bases separating them. There are 13 residues in the CDR3. The CDR3 coding sequence is TGTGCCAGCAGCCAAGAGCTTCGACATACGCAGTATTTT. Translation gives CASSQELRHTQYF.

The sample holds one count of this clone. J is TRBJ2-2 and V is TRBV10-3, with TRBD2 matching 7 bases. There are 16 residues in the CDR3. Losses at the gene ends were 0 bases for V and 5 bases for J; bases not matched to a gene: 6. Germline V gives CDR1 ENHRY, CDR2 SYGVKD. The CDR3 is CAISESYRGVTGELFF. In DNA, the CDR3 is TGTGCCATCAGTGAGTCGTATCGGGGGGTAACCGGGGAGCTGTTTTTT.

The chain's CDR3 is CASSRAGGEQYF. CDR3 nucleotides: TGTGCCAGCAGCAGGGCGGGGGGCGAGCAGTACTTC. The chain recombines TRBV21-1 with TRBJ2-7; the table's D gene call, TRBD2, was not cross checked with the DNA. TRBV21-1 is recorded as a pseudogene. CDR3 length: 12 amino acids.

The V gene is TRBV21-1, the J gene TRBJ1-2; TRBD1 was called by the table and not checked on the DNA. TRBV21-1 is shown as a pseudogene. This CDR3 comprises 14 residues. The CDR3 region is CASSIPTGGHGYTF. For the CDR3, the DNA is TGTGCCAGCAGCATACCGACAGGGGGCCATGGCTACACCTTC.

This rearrangement joins TRBV19 to TRBJ2-3; 10 bases are a match to TRBD2. Germline trimming cut 4 bases from V and 0 bases from J; bases unmatched to any gene: 1. Germline CDR1 is LNHDA and CDR2 is SQIVND (reference sequence). The CDR3 extends over 15 amino acids. The CDR3 loop is CASSTTSGSTDTQYF. The CDR3 bases are TGTGCCAGTAGTACGACTAGCGGGAGCACAGATACGCAGTATTTT.

V and J are TRBV11-1 and TRBJ2-1, with TRBD2 matching 7 bases. The CDR3 is 18 residues long. Germline CDR1 reads SGHAT; CDR2 reads FQDESV (reference sequence). The V gene end was trimmed by 0 bases and the J gene end by 8 bases; junction bases not matched to a gene: 16. CDR3 nucleotide sequence: TGTGCCAGCAGCTTAGCTCTCTCCCCCCTAGCGGCAGGCGATGAGCAGTTCTTC. This codes for CASSLALSPLAAGDEQFF.

The chain carries TRBV5-1 and TRBJ2-2, with TRBD1 matching over 8 bases. The CDR3 runs 14 residues. Germline CDR1 is SGHRS and CDR2 is YFSETQ. J was trimmed by 5 bases and V by 4 bases; bases with no gene match: 4. This chain's CDR3 is CASSTDRVTGELFF. The CDR3 coding sequence is TGCGCCAGCAGCACGGACAGGGTAACCGGGGAGCTGTTTTTT.

This sequence joins TRBV16 and TRBJ2-5, with 7 bases aligning to TRBD2. The CDR3 has 16 amino acids. Trimming cost V 5 bases and J 3 bases; bases outside gene matches: 12. Germline V gene lookup returns CDR1 KGHSY and CDR2 FQNENV. The CDR3 loop reads CASSDQEASGKETQYF. The CDR3 coding sequence is TGTGCCAGCAGCGATCAGGAGGCTAGCGGTAAAGAGACCCAGTACTTC.

The chain combines TRBV10-1 with TRBJ1-1; TRBD1 might be the D (6 bases). The CDR3 covers 13 residues. Germline V CDR1 and CDR2: WNHNN, SYGVQD (reference sequence). V was cut by 3 bases and J by 5 bases, with 10 bases left in between. The CDR3 coding sequence is TGCGCCAGCAGTGATGACAGGCTAACTGAAGCTTTCTTT. This encodes CASSDDRLTEAFF.

This rearrangement joins TRBV7-3 to TRBJ1-1; a possible D gene is TRBD1 (5 bases). CDR1 SGHTA and CDR2 FQGTGA come from the germline V gene. V lost 4 bases and J 2 bases, leaving 14 bases between the germline ends. CDR3 size: 15 residues. In DNA form, the CDR3 reads TGTGCCAGCAGCTCCCCCGGGACCCTAAACACTGAAGCTTTCTTT. This sequence encodes CASSSPGTLNTEAFF.

The rearrangement joins TRBV6-5 to TRBJ1-6; D is ambiguous. The CDR3 covers 14 residues. CDR1 and CDR2 (germline): MNHEY, SVGAGI. Trimming stripped 0 bases from V and 6 bases from J, with 6 bases between. CDR3 amino acids: CASSYSALNSPLHF. In DNA, the CDR3 is TGTGCCAGCAGTTACTCGGCCCTTAATTCACCCCTCCACTTT.

The chain combines TRBV19 with TRBJ1-1, with no clear D. The CDR3 totals 17 residues. From germline, CDR1 is LNHDA and CDR2 SQIVND (reference sequence). Trimming took 6 bases from V and 0 from J, leaving 20 bases between them. The CDR3 DNA reads as TGTGCCAGTAGCCCCCGGAGAGACCAGCCCCTGAACACTGAAGCTTTCTTT. As protein: CASSPRRDQPLNTEAFF.

The rearrangement joins TRBV7-9 to TRBJ1-6, with 8 bases identical to TRBD1. CDR3 length: 14 amino acids. Germline assignment: CDR1 SEHNR and CDR2 FQNEAQ (reference sequence). The V gene end was trimmed by 7 bases and the J gene end by 10 bases; junction bases not matched to a gene: 9. The CDR3 is CASTLDRGRSPLHF. The CDR3 DNA follows: TGTGCCAGCACCCTAGACAGGGGACGGTCACCCCTCCACTTT.

There are a few counts of this clone. The chain employs TRBV11-1 and TRBJ1-1; D not certain. CDR1 SGHAT and CDR2 FQDESV come from the germline V gene (reference sequence). CDR3 size: 11 residues. Trimming removed 3 bases at V and 5 bases at J, with 4 bases between. The CDR3 here is CASSFETEAFF. The CDR3 DNA reads TGTGCCAGCAGCTTTGAGACTGAAGCTTTCTTT.

The chain has TRBV19 and TRBJ1-5; TRBD1 might be the D (5 bases). The CDR3 extends over 15 amino acids. CDR1 is LNHDA and CDR2 is SQIVND in the germline V gene (reference sequence). Deletions cut 6 bases from V and 7 bases from J, with 19 bases between. CDR3 amino acids: CASSEIGGFEQPQHF. The CDR3 nucleotides read TGTGCCAGTAGCGAGATTGGGGGGTTCGAACAGCCCCAGCATTTT.

The chain uses TRBV2 and TRBJ1-6; D unclear. Germline assignment: CDR1 SNHLY and CDR2 FYNNEI. V shed 3 bases and J shed 6 bases, with 9 bases lying between them. This CDR3 is built from 14 residues. CDR3 sequence (DNA): TGTGCCAGCAGTGATCTCCCGGGTAATTCACCCCTCCACTTT. It codes for CASSDLPGNSPLHF.

The chain joins TRBV9 to TRBJ2-2; D is uncertain. Germline values: CDR1 SGDLS, CDR2 YYNGEE. This CDR3 is built from 16 residues. V was trimmed by 4 bases and J by 4 bases, leaving 17 bases between them. CDR3 nucleotides: TGTGCCAGCAGCCGCGCCTTCAGTAGTAGCACCGGGGAGCTGTTTTTT. Translating it yields CASSRAFSSSTGELFF. Together with reference TRBV9 and TRBJ2-2, the CDR3 gives the full variable domain: DSGVTQTPKHLITATGQRVTLRCSPRSGDLSVYWYQQSLDQGLQFLIQYYNGEERAKGNILERFSAQQFPDLHSELNLSSLELGDSALYFCASSRAFSSSTGELFFGEGSRLTVL.

The chain has TRBV7-2 and TRBJ2-5, with 9 bases fitting TRBD1. Germline assignment: CDR1 SGHTA and CDR2 FQGNSA. The CDR3 loop spans 14 amino acids. V gave up 5 bases and J gave up 5 bases; unmatched junction bases: 6. The CDR3 region is CASSRRTGAETQYF. The CDR3 DNA reads as TGTGCCAGCAGCCGTAGGACAGGGGCGGAGACCCAGTACTTC.

V is TRBV19 and J is TRBJ2-3; 13 bases agree with TRBD2. The ends lost 4 bases at V and 0 bases at J; junction bases unmatched: 1. Germline CDR1 is LNHDA and CDR2 is SQIVND (reference sequence). The CDR3 sequence is 16 residues long. CDR3 in amino acids: CASSTGLAGSTDTQYF. The CDR3 DNA reads TGTGCCAGTAGTACGGGACTAGCGGGAAGCACAGATACGCAGTATTTT.

The genes are TRBV7-2 and TRBJ1-5; D gene ambiguous. The CDR3 runs to 14 residues. Germline assignment: CDR1 SGHTA and CDR2 FQGNSA. Trimming cost V 3 bases and J 3 bases, with 9 bases left between them. The CDR3 here is CASSFFPDNQPQHF. CDR3 coding DNA: TGTGCCAGCAGCTTTTTTCCTGACAATCAGCCCCAGCATTTT.

The chain couples TRBV11-2 to TRBJ1-4; unclear D gene. This CDR3 region has 13 residues. Germline assignment: CDR1 SGHAT and CDR2 FQNNGV. With 8 bases removed from V and 4 bases from J, the gap between germline ends came to 11 bases. Written as DNA, the CDR3 is TGTGCCAGCGCGGGTGAATATAATGAAAAACTGTTTTTT. Amino acids: CASAGEYNEKLFF.

The chain couples TRBV6-5 to TRBJ1-1; no reliable D call. Germline CDR1 MNHEY, CDR2 SVGAGI. V was trimmed by 8 bases and J by 8 bases, leaving 24 bases between them. The CDR3 length is 15 residues. CDR3 nucleotide sequence: TGTGCCAGCGATAAGGCACTTGTAAGGCAAAGCGAAGCTTTCTTT. As protein: CASDKALVRQSEAFF.

This clone was counted only a few times. The chain joins TRBV7-9 to TRBJ2-7, with a tentative D call TRBD2 (7 bases). The CDR3 extends over 13 amino acids. V was trimmed by 3 bases and J by 2 bases, leaving 8 bases between them. The germline V gene encodes CDR1 SEHNR and CDR2 FQNEAQ (reference sequence). The CDR3 nucleotides read TGTGCCAGCAGCTTCGGGGGGCCCTACGAGCAGTACTTC. Translated, it gives CASSFGGPYEQYF.

The CDR3 DNA reads as TGTGCCAGCAGTTACTCCATCGGACAGGGAGACTATGGCTACACCTTC. It yields the protein CASSYSIGQGDYGYTF. The V call is TRBV6-5, the J call TRBJ1-2, with 8 bases lining up with TRBD1. This CDR3 spans 16 amino acids. The trim removed 0 bases at V and 3 bases at J, leaving 6 bases unmatched. Per the germline V gene, CDR1 is MNHEY and CDR2 is SVGAGI.

The rearrangement uses TRBV19 and TRBJ1-2; no clear D gene. Trimming removed 6 bases at V and 10 bases at J, with 18 bases between. The CDR3 runs 13 residues. CDR1 and CDR2 from the germline V gene are LNHDA and SQIVND (reference sequence). The CDR3 DNA sequence: TGTGCCAGTAGCCCGGCCGTAACGGGTACCTACACCTTC. Translated, it gives CASSPAVTGTYTF. Full variable domain (rest looked up from reference TRBV19 and TRBJ1-2): DGGITQSPKYLFRKEGQNVTLSCEQNLNHDAMYWYRQDPGQGLRLIYYSQIVNDFQKGDIAEGYSVSREKKESFPLTVTSAQKNPTAFYLCASSPAVTGTYTFGSGTRLTVV.